This T cell receptor beta chain was captured by sequencing in a study of blood T cell repertoires in COVID-19. Sequencing was performed with immunoSEQ multiplex PCR; in TCRdb, only in-frame clones are kept and a portion is missing. Here the sample spans more than 350,000 clones, around 87% being singletons. Cohorts were assigned according to the clinical history that participants reported. The CDR3 covers 12 residues. Trimming stripped 0 bases from V and 7 bases from J, with 6 bases between. Germline V CDR1 and CDR2: LGHDT, YNNKEL (reference sequence). The chain employs TRBV3-1 (or the pseudogene TRBV3-2) and TRBJ1-2; D is uncertain. This receptor was taken from a man younger than 35 who had recovered from COVID-19. Input material: PBMCs or T cells enriched from blood (not recorded which). The CDR3 DNA is TGTGCCAGCAGCCAAGATTTCGGTGGCTACACCTTC. As protein: CASSQDFGGYTF.